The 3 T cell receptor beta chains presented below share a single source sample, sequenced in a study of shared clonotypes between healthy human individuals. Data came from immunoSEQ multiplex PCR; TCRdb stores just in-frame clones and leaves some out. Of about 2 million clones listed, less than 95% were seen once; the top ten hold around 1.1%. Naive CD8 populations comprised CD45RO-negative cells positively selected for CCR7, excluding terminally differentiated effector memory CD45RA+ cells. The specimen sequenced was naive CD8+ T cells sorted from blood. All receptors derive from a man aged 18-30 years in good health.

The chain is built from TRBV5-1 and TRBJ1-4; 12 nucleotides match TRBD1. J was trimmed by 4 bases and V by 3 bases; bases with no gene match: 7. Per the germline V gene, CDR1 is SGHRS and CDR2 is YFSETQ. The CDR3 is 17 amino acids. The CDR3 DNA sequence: TGCGCCAGCAGCTCTCCGGGACAGGGGGCCGGTAATGAAAAACTGTTTTTT. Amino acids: CASSSPGQGAGNEKLFF. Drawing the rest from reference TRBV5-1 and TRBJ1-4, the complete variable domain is KAGVTQTPRYLIKTRGQQVTLSCSPISGHRSVSWYQQTPGQGLQFLFEYFSETQRNKGNFPGRFSGRQFSNSRSEMNVSTLELGDSALYLCASSSPGQGAGNEKLFFGSGTQLSVL.

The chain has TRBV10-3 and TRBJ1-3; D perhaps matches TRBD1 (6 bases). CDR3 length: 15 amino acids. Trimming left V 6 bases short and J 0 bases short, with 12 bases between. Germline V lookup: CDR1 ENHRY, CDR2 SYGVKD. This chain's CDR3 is CAIRSTGDSGNTIYF. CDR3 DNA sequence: TGTGCCATCAGGTCGACAGGCGACTCTGGAAACACCATATATTTT.

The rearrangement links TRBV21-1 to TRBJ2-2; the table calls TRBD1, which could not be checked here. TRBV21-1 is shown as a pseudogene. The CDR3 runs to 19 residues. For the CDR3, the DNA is TGTGCCAGCAGCAAGGGGACATCTTTCCGGGTCCCGAACACCGGGGAGCTGTTTTTT. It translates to CASSKGTSFRVPNTGELFF.